This T cell receptor (beta chain) was sequenced during a study of the immune and genomic landscape of osteosarcoma. Background on the study: The cohort was enriched for poor-risk osteosarcoma. Over 65% presented with localized disease at diagnosis.

TCRdb's copy holds only in-frame clones and misses some; the assay was immunoSEQ multiplex PCR. The repertoire consists of 400 to 500 clones, with 65% to 85% occurring once and the leading ten covering roughly 54%. From germline, CDR1 is KGHSH and CDR2 LQKENI. The CDR3 is made up of 20 amino acids. With V trimmed by 1 base and J by 5 bases, 16 bases remained unmatched. Comment on this clone: The target antigen is unknown.

Study-level findings and limits: Productive clonality stayed low overall, though C3 exceeded C1. Reference clonality came from outside normal skin and healthy blood, not matched tissue.

Sequencing input: metastatic tumor tissue from the chest wall. V gene TRBV18 combines with J gene TRBJ2-5; 13 bases fit TRBD2. The clonotype comes from a woman under 30 with osteosarcoma. The CDR3 is CASSPRSPGLAGFGAETQYF. CDR3 nucleotide sequence: TGTGCCAGCTCACCACGGTCCCCGGGACTAGCGGGATTCGGTGCGGAGACCCAGTACTTC.